Presented here are 6 T cell receptor beta chains from one specimen sequenced in a study of a mutant IDH1 vaccine in newly diagnosed glioma. These receptors have no known antigen. Sequencing was performed with immunoSEQ multiplex PCR; in TCRdb, only in-frame clones are kept and a portion is missing. The table has more than 55,000 clones, approximately 84% seen once. Indicated time point: week 11, during vaccination. Topical imiquimod accompanied each vaccine dose, which consisted of 300 ug of mutant IDH1 20-mer peptide. This specimen was PBMCs, taken from a glioma patient whose treatment included an IDH1 peptide vaccine. The receptors derive from a man younger than 40 with glioma.

The table lists this clone with a count of one. The rearrangement joins TRBV10-3 to TRBJ2-1; TRBD2 agrees at 15 bases. The V and J ends lost 11 bases and 10 bases, in that order; junction bases with no gene match: 24. The CDR3 sequence is 19 residues long. CDR1 is ENHRY and CDR2 is SYGVKD in the germline V gene. CDR3 residues: CASRGTGTSGRSQSGEQFF. For the CDR3, the DNA is TGTGCCTCACGGGGCACCGGGACTAGCGGGAGGTCGCAATCTGGCGAGCAGTTCTTC.

The J gene is TRBJ2-5, the V gene TRBV27; D is uncertain. Looked up from germline, CDR1 is MNHEY and CDR2 is SMNVEV (reference sequence). CDR3 length: 14 residues. V was clipped by 0 bases and J by 4 bases, with 9 bases between them. DNA of the CDR3: TGTGCCAGCAGTTTATCCCCCGTGGGAGAGACCCAGTACTTC. It specifies CASSLSPVGETQYF.

V and J are TRBV19 and TRBJ2-2; the D gene is possibly TRBD2 (5 bases). Trimming took off 7 bases at V and 6 bases at J, with 18 bases between the two ends. CDR1 and CDR2 from the germline V gene are LNHDA and SQIVND (reference sequence). The CDR3 runs to 15 residues. CDR3 nucleotide sequence: TGTGCCAGTAAATCCCAAACACGAGGGTCCGGGGAGCTGTTTTTT. This translates into CASKSQTRGSGELFF.

The chain couples TRBV10-1 to TRBJ2-7; D remains ambiguous. The ends were cut back, 2 bases at V and 3 bases at J, with 5 bases in the middle. Germline V gene data show CDR1 as WNHNN and CDR2 as SYGVQD (reference sequence). The CDR3 extends over 12 amino acids. The DNA for the CDR3 is TGCGCCAGCAGTGAGCCCGGCTACGAGCAGTACTTC. This gives the protein CASSEPGYEQYF.

The J gene is TRBJ2-5, the V gene TRBV27; D gene uncertain. V was clipped by 5 bases and J by 5 bases, with 12 bases between them. Germline CDR1 and CDR2: MNHEY and SMNVEV (reference sequence). The CDR3 consists of 13 residues. DNA for the CDR3: TGTGCCAGCAGTAAACCTGGCAGGGAGACCCAGTACTTC. Its translation is CASSKPGRETQYF.

The chain has TRBV5-6 and TRBJ1-3; D gene ambiguous. The CDR3 consists of 13 residues. From germline, CDR1 is SGHDT and CDR2 YYEEEE. Trimming stripped 7 bases from V and 0 bases from J, with 8 bases between. The CDR3: CASYSDSGNTIYF. In DNA form, the CDR3 reads TGTGCCAGCTACTCCGACTCTGGAAACACCATATATTTT.